The clone carrying this T cell receptor beta chain was seen repeatedly, ten times or more. This entry is derived from a study of blood T cell repertoires in COVID-19. Here immunoSEQ multiplex PCR was the method, and the copy in TCRdb shows in-frame clones only, minus some. The sample has roughly 260,000 clones; roughly nine tenths are singletons. Sequencing input: PBMCs or T cells enriched from blood (not recorded which). This receptor was taken from a woman under 30 who had recovered from COVID-19.

The CDR3 spells CASRPSGASPLHF. The CDR3, as DNA: TGTGCCAGCAGACCTTCTGGGGCTTCACCCCTCCACTTT. The V gene is TRBV27, the J gene TRBJ1-6; tentatively, D is TRBD1 (5 bases). This CDR3 has 13 residues. Germline V lookup: CDR1 MNHEY, CDR2 SMNVEV (reference sequence). The V and J ends lost 6 bases and 9 bases respectively, with 12 bases between them.